A selection of T cell receptor beta chains follows, all from one sample in a study of response to subunit inactivated influenza vaccine. One entry per CDR3 protein, called by TCRdb with MiXCR from the RT-PCR reads. The table has around 530,000 distinct CDR3 sequences, 16% seen once. The sequences come from CD4+ T cells sorted from PBMCs, collected less than 30 months after vaccination. These receptors were taken from a man aged 45 to 70 who received an inactivated influenza vaccine. Both conserved end residues are part of each CDR3. D genes are given only for firm matches. For some rows the clone size is stated as once, few or many, or as a class when expanded; others skip it.

V	D	size	J	DNA	CDR3
TRBV5-1	TRBD2	few	TRBJ2-3	TGCGCCAGCGGACTAGCCGATAGCACAGATACGCAGTATTTT	CASGLADSTDTQYF
TRBV4-1	-	-	TRBJ2-3	TGCGCCAGCAGCCAGGGACGTGTGGGGATTGAAGATACGCAGTATTTT	CASSQGRVGIEDTQYF
TRBV4-1	-	few	TRBJ2-7	TGCGCCAGCAGCCAAGTAAATCAGCAGAACCCTTGGTACGAGCAGTACTTC	CASSQVNQQNPWYEQYF
TRBV20-1	TRBD1	-	TRBJ2-1	TGCAGTGCCGATTCCCGAGGACAGGGGACGAATGAGCAGTTCTTC	CSADSRGQGTNEQFF
TRBV20-1	-	once	TRBJ2-5	TGCAGTGCTACAGGCCAATCGGGGACCCAGTACTTC	CSATGQSGTQYF
TRBV20-1	TRBD1	-	TRBJ2-3	TGCAGTGCTAGAGGCGGGACAGGGAGGTCAGATACGCAGTATTTT	CSARGGTGRSDTQYF
TRBV7-9	-	few	TRBJ2-7	TGTGCCAGCGGAGTGGGGGTGCAGGGCTACGAGCAGTACTTC	CASGVGVQGYEQYF
TRBV28	-	-	TRBJ1-6	TGTGCCAGCAGTTTGGCGGGACGGTATAATTCACCCCTCCACTTT	CASSLAGRYNSPLHF
TRBV20-1	TRBD2	-	TRBJ2-2	TGCAGTGCTAGCGGGTCGACTAGCGGGAGGGCCGCGAACACCGGGGAGCTGTTTTTT	CSASGSTSGRAANTGELFF
TRBV7-8	-	many	TRBJ1-4	TGTGCCAGCAGCCCAACAGGGCGGGGTGAAAAACTGTTTTTT	CASSPTGRGEKLFF
TRBV20-1	-	-	TRBJ1-2	TGCAGTGCTCAGAGGGACTATGGCTACACCTTC	CSAQRDYGYTF
TRBV15	-	few	TRBJ2-7	TGTGCCACCAGCAGAGATCCGGGGGCCTACGAGCAGTACTTC	CATSRDPGAYEQYF
TRBV24-1	TRBD1	few	TRBJ2-3	TGTGCCACCAGTGACTCCGGACAGGGAAACACAGATACGCAGTATTTT	CATSDSGQGNTDTQYF
TRBV6-2/TRBV6-3	TRBD2	-	TRBJ2-5	TGTGCCAGCAGGCGATGGACTAGCGGGGGCCTGGCGATAGAGATCCAGTACTTC	CASRRWTSGGLAIEIQYF
TRBV5-1	-	few	TRBJ1-3	TGCGCCAGCAGGATAGCCTCTGGAAACACCATATATTTT	CASRIASGNTIYF
TRBV20-1	TRBD1	few	TRBJ2-7	TGCAGTGCGAGACAGGGAGAGGAGCAGTACTTC	CSARQGEEQYF
TRBV6-4	-	few	TRBJ2-6	TGTGCCAGCAGTGACGGGTCAGCCAGGGTCCTGACTTTC	CASSDGSARVLTF
TRBV25-1	TRBD1	-	TRBJ1-2	TGTGCCAGCAGTGCCGGGACAGGGTGGGGCTATGGCTACACCTTC	CASSAGTGWGYGYTF
TRBV27	-	-	TRBJ2-7	TGTGCCAGCAGTTTATCTAGTGGGGGGACGGGCTACGAGCAGTACTTC	CASSLSSGGTGYEQYF
TRBV20-1	TRBD2	few	TRBJ2-1	TGCAGTGGGACTAGCGGGAATGAGCAGTTCTTC	CSGTSGNEQFF
TRBV18	TRBD2	few	TRBJ2-5	TGTGCCAGCTCACCGCAAAGACTAGCGGGGCGAGAGACCCAGTACTTC	CASSPQRLAGRETQYF
TRBV29-1	-	-	TRBJ1-1	TGCAGCGTTGAAGTGACTAGGGGGACTGAAGCTTTCTTT	CSVEVTRGTEAFF
TRBV7-2	-	few	TRBJ2-3	TGTGCCAGCAGCTCCGCGGGGAGCGTCTTACAAGATACGCAGTATTTT	CASSSAGSVLQDTQYF
TRBV29-1	-	-	TRBJ2-1	TGCAGCGTTGAAGAGCCAAACAATGAGCAGTTCTTC	CSVEEPNNEQFF
TRBV20-1	-	-	TRBJ1-5	TGCAGTGCTAGCGGAGGAGACCATCAGCCCCAGCATTTT	CSASGGDHQPQHF
TRBV11-2	TRBD1	many	TRBJ2-7	TGTGCCAGCAGCGGAAGACAGGGGACCCGACCGACCGTCTTCTACGAGCAGTACTTC	CASSGRQGTRPTVFYEQYF
TRBV20-1	-	few	TRBJ2-5	TGCAGTGTTACTGGGGGGTTCGAGACCCAGTACTTC	CSVTGGFETQYF
TRBV4-1	-	many	TRBJ2-1	TGCGCCAGCAGCCAAGAACACGTGGGGAGCTCCTACAATGAGCAGTTCTTC	CASSQEHVGSSYNEQFF
TRBV10-3	-	few	TRBJ2-2	TGTGCCATCAACATCGGGGGGCAAACCGGGGAGCTGTTTTTT	CAINIGGQTGELFF
TRBV19	TRBD1	few	TRBJ2-2	TGTGCCAGTACCCGGACAGGGAGCCCCAGCACCGGGGAGCTGTTTTTT	CASTRTGSPSTGELFF
TRBV20-1	-	few	TRBJ2-7	TGCAGTGCTCAGGGGCAGTACTTC	CSAQGQYF
TRBV3-1	-	few	TRBJ2-7	TGTGCCAGCAGCCAAGATCCCAGGGCCTTCTACGAGCAGTACTTC	CASSQDPRAFYEQYF
TRBV7-8	-	-	TRBJ2-5	TGTGCCAGCAGCCCGAAGCAACTTAGTATAGAGACCCAGTACTTC	CASSPKQLSIETQYF
TRBV6-1	-	-	TRBJ1-5	TGTGCCAGCCGCGTGGGGTTGGGCAATCAGCCCCAGCATTTT	CASRVGLGNQPQHF
TRBV29-1	-	many	TRBJ2-3	TGCAGCGGTTCGGGCACAGATACGCAGTATTTT	CSGSGTDTQYF
TRBV10-3	TRBD1	few	TRBJ2-5	TGTGCCATCAGTGAACCGGGACAGGGCCAAGAGACCCAGTACTTC	CAISEPGQGQETQYF
TRBV7-9	TRBD2	few	TRBJ2-1	TGTGCCAGCAGCTTAACTAGCGGGGTGGGGTACAATGAGCAGTTCTTC	CASSLTSGVGYNEQFF
TRBV5-1	-	-	TRBJ2-3	TGCGCCAGCAGCTTGGCGGTCCAGGCCCATACGCAGTATTTT	CASSLAVQAHTQYF
TRBV9	TRBD2	-	TRBJ2-2	TGTGCCAGCAGCGACGGGAGGACCGGGGAGCTGTTTTTT	CASSDGRTGELFF
TRBV25-1	-	-	TRBJ2-1	TGTGCCAGCAGGAGGGACAAGCACAATGAGCAGTTCTTC	CASRRDKHNEQFF
TRBV10-3	TRBD1	many	TRBJ2-7	TGTGCCATCAGTGAGTCGACTCTTAGGCAGGGGGCAAACGAGCAGTACTTC	CAISESTLRQGANEQYF